The 30 T cell receptor beta chains reported below all come from one sample, sequenced in a study of glioma-infiltrating T cells after dendritic cell vaccination. Measured with immunoSEQ multiplex PCR; TCRdb has only the in-frame clones, and not every one. The table lists fewer than 75,000 clones, around 86% of them singletons. The sample in question was blood, obtained before dendritic cell vaccination. Receptors were obtained from a human donor with glioblastoma.

The rearrangement joins TRBV2 to TRBJ1-5, with TRBD1 as a possible D gene (6 bases). Germline V gene sequence: CDR1 SNHLY, CDR2 FYNNEI. The CDR3 contains 15 residues. The V gene lost 6 bases and the J gene lost 2 bases, with 14 bases spanning the gap. The CDR3: CASSRPRGGNQPQHF. The CDR3 DNA sequence: TGTGCCAGCAGCCGCCCCAGGGGAGGCAATCAGCCCCAGCATTTT.

This clone has a count of ten or more. The chain is built from TRBV5-4 and TRBJ2-2; TRBD1 might be the D (6 bases). Germline V CDR1 and CDR2: SGHNT, YYREEE (reference sequence). V lost 5 bases, J lost 3 bases, and 17 bases lay in between. This CDR3 spans 16 amino acids. This CDR3 reads CASSPPTGRDTGELFF. CDR3 nucleotides: TGTGCCAGCAGTCCCCCAACAGGGCGGGACACCGGGGAGCTGTTTTTT. The variable domain in full, completed from reference TRBV5-4 and TRBJ2-2, reads ETGVTQSPTHLIKTRGQQVTLRCSSQSGHNTVSWYQQALGQGPQFIFQYYREEENGRGNFPPRFSGLQFPNYSSELNVNALELDDSALYLCASSPPTGRDTGELFFGEGSRLTVL.

The CDR3 region is CASSPGFAHEQYF. Written as DNA, the CDR3 is TGTGCCAGTAGTCCCGGGTTTGCCCACGAGCAGTACTTC. The rearrangement links TRBV19 to TRBJ2-7; D is unclear. V lost 5 bases to trimming and J lost 5 bases, with 13 bases between them. This CDR3 comprises 13 residues. Germline values: CDR1 LNHDA, CDR2 SQIVND (reference sequence).

The chain couples TRBV9 to TRBJ2-3; D gene unclear. CDR3 length: 14 residues. The germline gives CDR1 SGDLS, CDR2 YYNGEE. Trimming stripped 1 base from V and 2 bases from J, with 8 bases between. CDR3: CASSVSTDTDTQYF. The CDR3, as DNA: TGTGCCAGCAGCGTATCTACAGACACAGATACGCAGTATTTT.

J is TRBJ1-2 and V is TRBV19, with D unresolved. CDR3 length equals 14 residues. Trimming took off 2 bases at V and 3 bases at J, with 10 bases between the two ends. Germline CDR1 reads LNHDA; CDR2 reads SQIVND (reference sequence). CDR3 coding DNA: TGTGCCAGTAGTATACAGGCGCGACACTATGGCTACACCTTC. This translates into CASSIQARHYGYTF.

The chain couples TRBV18 to TRBJ2-6; D call uncertain. The germline V gene encodes CDR1 KGHSH and CDR2 LQKENI. This CDR3 spans 13 amino acids. The V end was cut by 1 base, the J end by 9 bases, with 7 bases between. CDR3 sequence (DNA): TGTGCCAGCTCACCACAATCCGGCAACGTCCTGACTTTC. This sequence encodes CASSPQSGNVLTF.

This clone was seen once. The chain employs TRBV5-8 and TRBJ1-1, with D maybe TRBD1 (5 bases). CDR3 length equals 17 residues. Per germline, CDR1 SGHTS and CDR2 YDEGEE. The V end lost 0 bases, the J end lost 0 bases, and 15 bases lay between the germline ends. CDR3 sequence reads: CASSLVWGGIMNTEAFF. In DNA, the CDR3 is TGTGCCAGCAGCTTGGTTTGGGGGGGGATCATGAACACTGAAGCTTTCTTT.

The chain combines TRBV5-1 with TRBJ1-2; TRBD1 agrees at 7 bases. Germline trimming cut 2 bases from V and 6 bases from J; bases unmatched to any gene: 10. In germline, CDR1 is SGHRS, CDR2 YFSETQ. CDR3 length: 15 amino acids. DNA for the CDR3: TGCGCCAGCAGCTTTTCGAGTTCCGGGACAGATGGCTACACCTTC. This gives the protein CASSFSSSGTDGYTF.

The rearrangement joins TRBV9 to TRBJ2-3, with 7 bases identical to TRBD2. V shed 3 bases, J shed 3 bases, and the junction held 10 bases outside the gene matches. CDR3 length: 16 residues. The germline V gene has CDR1 SGDLS and CDR2 YYNGEE. For the CDR3, the DNA is TGTGCCAGCAGCGCGGATGGGAGGGGCAATACAGATACGCAGTATTTT. Its translation is CASSADGRGNTDTQYF.

The chain carries TRBV7-3 and TRBJ2-5; 8 nucleotides match TRBD2. Germline assignment: CDR1 SGHTA and CDR2 FQGTGA. V lost 1 base to trimming and J lost 5 bases; unmatched junction nucleotides: 12. The CDR3 runs 17 residues. This CDR3 reads CASSLRGPRGGRETQYF. For the CDR3, the DNA is TGTGCCAGCAGCTTAAGGGGCCCCCGGGGGGGCCGCGAGACCCAGTACTTC.

A few counts support this clone. This sequence joins TRBV10-3 and TRBJ1-1, with D unresolved. Per the germline V gene, CDR1 is ENHRY and CDR2 is SYGVKD. The CDR3 extends over 14 amino acids. V lost 4 bases and J lost 1, with 10 bases in between. CDR3 DNA: TGTGCCATCAGTGTTGGTCCGGGGAACACTGAAGCTTTCTTT. Translation gives CAISVGPGNTEAFF.

This clone has only a few counts. The chain links TRBV5-1 to TRBJ2-2, with a weak D call TRBD2 (5 bases). The CDR3 extends over 14 amino acids. With 2 bases removed from V and 0 bases from J, the gap between germline ends came to 5 bases. The V gene's germline CDR1 is SGHRS and CDR2 YFSETQ. The CDR3 DNA follows: TGCGCCAGCAGCTTCGGGGCGAACACCGGGGAGCTGTTTTTT. Protein product: CASSFGANTGELFF.

The chain carries TRBV29-1 and TRBJ2-1; possible D gene TRBD1, 6 bases. The CDR3 has 13 amino acids. Between the trimmed V and J ends, which lost 1 base and 2 bases, there was a span of 6 bases. Germline V gene lookup returns CDR1 SQVTM and CDR2 ANQGSEA. The CDR3 reads CSVEGGPYNEQFF. The CDR3 nucleotides are TGCAGCGTTGAAGGGGGGCCCTACAATGAGCAGTTCTTC.

The rearrangement uses TRBV7-6 and TRBJ2-2; D is perhaps TRBD2 (6 bases). Germline V gene data show CDR1 as SGHVS and CDR2 as FNYEAQ. The CDR3 has 16 residues. With 0 bases removed from V and 3 bases from J, the gap between germline ends came to 11 bases. The CDR3 coding sequence is TGTGCCAGCAGCTTAGCGGCGGGGTTGGACACCGGGGAGCTGTTTTTT. Amino acids: CASSLAAGLDTGELFF.

This clone was recorded a few times. The chain carries TRBV7-2 and TRBJ1-1; D call uncertain. The CDR3 is 13 residues long. V gave up 3 bases and J gave up 0 bases, with 5 bases separating them. The V gene's germline CDR1 is SGHTA and CDR2 FQGNSA. The CDR3 DNA reads TGTGCCAGCAGCTTCCTGTTGAACACTGAAGCTTTCTTT. Its protein is CASSFLLNTEAFF. Full variable domain (remainder filled in from reference TRBV7-2 and TRBJ1-1): GAGVSQSPSNKVTEKGKDVELRCDPISGHTALYWYRQSLGQGLEFLIYFQGNSAPDKSGLPSDRFSAERTGGSVSTLTIQRTQQEDSAVYLCASSFLLNTEAFFGQGTRLTVV.

The J gene is TRBJ2-5, the V gene TRBV12-5; D not resolved. Trimming took 6 bases from V and 11 from J, leaving 16 bases between them. The CDR3 length is 12 residues. Germline CDR1 LGHNT, CDR2 FRNRAP. The CDR3 nucleotides are TGTGCTAGTGGCCACTTATTCTCCGGGCAGTACTTC. The encoded protein is CASGHLFSGQYF.

The genes are TRBV10-1 and TRBJ2-1; D not resolved. Trimming stripped 2 bases from V and 3 bases from J, with 8 bases between. The CDR3 is 14 amino acids. CDR1 is WNHNN and CDR2 is SYGVQD in the germline V gene (reference sequence). The CDR3 loop is CASSERRNYNEQFF. In DNA, the CDR3 is TGCGCCAGCAGTGAGAGGCGGAACTACAATGAGCAGTTCTTC.

This rearrangement joins TRBV15 to TRBJ1-6; D is undetermined. V gave up 5 bases and J gave up 6 bases, with 5 bases separating them. Germline CDR1 reads LNHNV; CDR2 reads YYDKDF (reference sequence). The CDR3 extends over 12 amino acids. The CDR3: CATSLSNSPLHF. The CDR3 nucleotides are TGTGCCACCAGCTTGAGTAATTCACCCCTCCACTTT. The full variable domain, rest sourced from reference TRBV15 and TRBJ1-6, is DAMVIQNPRYQVTQFGKPVTLSCSQTLNHNVMYWYQQKSSQAPKLLFHYYDKDFNNEADTPDNFQSRRPNTSFCFLDIRSPGLGDTAMYLCATSLSNSPLHFGNGTRLTVT.

The CDR3 DNA reads TGTGCCATCAGTGACGGGACTAACTCCTACAATGAGCAGTTCTTC. This codes for CAISDGTNSYNEQFF. The chain couples TRBV10-3 to TRBJ2-1, with 7 bases identical to TRBD2. CDR3 length: 15 residues. Per the germline V gene, CDR1 is ENHRY and CDR2 is SYGVKD. With V trimmed by 3 bases and J by 0 bases, 2 bases remained unmatched.

This rearrangement joins TRBV27 to TRBJ2-3, with TRBD2 identical over 12 bases. Trimming removed 8 bases from V and 4 bases from J; junction bases left unmatched: 7. The CDR3 consists of 15 residues. CDR1 is MNHEY, CDR2 SMNVEV, per germline (reference sequence). The CDR3 spells CASLRLAGEPDTQYF. In nucleotides, the CDR3 is TGTGCCAGCCTCCGACTAGCGGGGGAGCCAGATACGCAGTATTTT.

The chain couples TRBV11-1 to TRBJ2-3; 8 bases match TRBD2. J gave up 6 bases and V 2 bases, and 13 bases lay outside the gene matches. This CDR3 is built from 17 residues. CDR1 and CDR2 from the germline V gene are SGHAT and FQDESV (reference sequence). DNA for the CDR3: TGTGCCAGCAGCTTATCACCGGGAGGCGGGGGGAGGGATACGCAGTATTTT. Its protein is CASSLSPGGGGRDTQYF.

The chain has TRBV29-1 and TRBJ1-1; no clear D gene. In germline, CDR1 is SQVTM, CDR2 ANQGSEA. The V gene lost 0 bases and the J gene lost 3 bases, with 8 bases spanning the gap. This CDR3 is built from 13 residues. The CDR3 loop reads CSVEESPDTEAFF. DNA for the CDR3: TGCAGCGTTGAAGAGTCTCCCGACACTGAAGCTTTCTTT.

The genes are TRBV4-1 and TRBJ2-5, with TRBD1 matching over 7 bases. This CDR3 is 16 amino acids long. The V gene end was trimmed by 0 bases and the J gene end by 11 bases; junction bases not matched to a gene: 15. The V gene's germline CDR1 is MGHRA and CDR2 YSYEKL. CDR3 in amino acids: CASSQDLGGRDEEQYF. The CDR3 coding sequence is TGCGCCAGCAGCCAAGACTTAGGGGGCAGGGATGAAGAGCAGTACTTC.

The chain employs TRBV19 and TRBJ2-2; D ambiguous. V was pared by 4 bases and J by 4 bases, with 22 bases between. This CDR3 spans 18 amino acids. Germline CDR1 and CDR2: LNHDA and SQIVND (reference sequence). The CDR3 spells CASSTSRFRLSSTGELFF. The CDR3 coding sequence is TGTGCCAGTAGTACCTCCCGTTTTCGGCTTTCTAGCACCGGGGAGCTGTTTTTT.

The J gene is TRBJ2-7, the V gene TRBV11-2; TRBD1 matches at 9 bases. CDR3 size: 16 residues. Germline V gene sequence: CDR1 SGHAT, CDR2 FQNNGV. J lost 6 bases, V lost 0 bases, and 9 bases had no gene match. CDR3 in DNA: TGTGCCAGCAGCTTAGATCTTAGGACAGGGGCGGCCGAGCAGTACTTC. Translation gives CASSLDLRTGAAEQYF.

The genes are TRBV6-1 and TRBJ1-6; TRBD1 matches 8 bases. The CDR3 is 17 residues long. J lost 5 bases, V lost 0 bases, and 6 bases had no gene match. Germline CDR1 MNHNS, CDR2 SASEGT. The DNA for the CDR3 is TGTGCCAGCAGTGAAGCGGCCGGGGGACAGGATAATTCACCCCTCCACTTT. Protein sequence: CASSEAAGGQDNSPLHF.

The J gene is TRBJ2-5, the V gene TRBV29-1, with 7 bases aligning to TRBD1. The length of the CDR3 is 12 residues. CDR1 and CDR2 (germline): SQVTM, ANQGSEA. V lost 7 bases to trimming and J lost 7 bases; unmatched junction nucleotides: 9. The CDR3 DNA sequence: TGCAGCGATAAGACAGGGTCAGCGACCCAGTACTTC. Translated, it gives CSDKTGSATQYF.

The gene calls are TRBV30 and TRBJ1-2; 8 positions agree with TRBD1. CDR1 GTSNPN and CDR2 SVGIG come from the germline V gene (reference sequence). CDR3 length: 13 residues. V lost 3 bases and J lost 8; bases outside the gene matches: 8. Here the CDR3 DNA reads TGTGCCTGGAGCATACAGACAGGGGAGGGCTACACCTTC. It yields the protein CAWSIQTGEGYTF. Combining the CDR3 with reference TRBV30 and TRBJ1-2 gives the whole variable domain SQTIHQWPATLVQPVGSPLSLECTVEGTSNPNLYWYRQAAGRGLQLLFYSVGIGQISSEVPQNLSASRPQDRQFILSSKKLLLSDSGFYLCAWSIQTGEGYTFGSGTRLTVV.

The table lists this clone with a few counts. This chain joins TRBV2 and TRBJ2-2; 7 bases agree with TRBD1. The CDR3 loop spans 15 amino acids. Germline CDR1 reads SNHLY; CDR2 reads FYNNEI. The trim removed 5 bases at V and 0 bases at J, leaving 3 bases unmatched. The CDR3 DNA follows: TGTGCCAGCAGTCCCGGGACAGCGAACACCGGGGAGCTGTTTTTT. Translated: CASSPGTANTGELFF.

This chain connects TRBV27 to TRBJ1-6, with a weak D call TRBD1 (5 bases). CDR3 size: 15 residues. Germline CDR1 is MNHEY and CDR2 is SMNVEV (reference sequence). The V gene lost 5 bases and the J gene lost 5 bases, with 13 bases spanning the gap. CDR3 coding DNA: TGTGCCAGCAGTCCTCCGGGACTGCATAATTCACCCCTCCACTTT. This codes for CASSPPGLHNSPLHF.